Sequencing of this TCR beta chain was carried out in a study of blood T cell repertoires in COVID-19. Study in general: PBMCs, B-cell-depleted T cells, or T cells provided the cDNA or gDNA that made up the material.

TCRdb's table, derived via immunoSEQ multiplex PCR, lists solely in-frame clones and lacks some. Of roughly 200,000 clones listed, more than 75% are singletons. V was clipped by 5 bases and J by 2 bases, with 2 bases between them. Germline V gene data show CDR1 as SNHLY and CDR2 as FYNNEI. The CDR3 has 11 amino acids. The TCR sequence derives from a man aged 55 to 70 who had recovered from COVID-19. This chain uses TRBV2 with TRBJ2-3; D gene unclear. Sequenced: peripheral blood. CDR3: CASSYTDTQYF. The CDR3 DNA is TGTGCCAGCAGTTACACAGATACGCAGTATTTT.